Described below is a single T cell receptor beta chain sequence and its context. Profiling relied on immunoSEQ multiplex PCR, and the TCRdb table lists in-frame clones only, not all of them. In the table there are 300,000 to 400,000 clones, about 90% of which are singletons. Germline V gene data show CDR1 as MNHEY and CDR2 as SVGAGI. Trimming removed 6 bases at V and 7 bases at J, with 15 bases between. The CDR3 length is 13 residues. The sample is drawn from a study of blood T cell repertoires in COVID-19. This sequence was found in a woman aged 25 to 45 who had recovered from COVID-19. V usage is TRBV6-5 and J usage is TRBJ1-2; D ambiguous. The sample comprised PBMCs or T cells enriched from blood (not recorded which). The CDR3 region is CASRTGRVGGYTF. CDR3 DNA sequence: TGTGCCAGCAGAACGGGAAGGGTCGGTGGCTACACCTTC.